This TCR beta chain is from a study of blood T cell repertoires in COVID-19. Here immunoSEQ multiplex PCR was the method, and the copy in TCRdb shows in-frame clones only, minus some. The sample records 200,000 to 250,000 clones, about nine tenths being singletons. Deletions cut 5 bases from V and 2 bases from J, with 7 bases between. Germline CDR1 and CDR2: ENHRY and SYGVKD. This CDR3 region has 14 residues. This clone appeared a single time. Recruits, aged roughly 18 to 89 years, lived in some 25 US areas. The sample comprised PBMCs or T cells enriched from blood (not recorded which). V and J are TRBV10-3 and TRBJ2-6; possible D gene TRBD1, 6 bases. This TCR derives from a woman between 25 and 40 years old with acute COVID-19. The CDR3 nucleotides are TGTGCCATCAGTAACAGGGCTGGGGCCAACGTCCTGACTTTC. It specifies CAISNRAGANVLTF.